This TCR beta chain was found in a study of blood T cell repertoires in COVID-19. Background on the study: The United States, Italy and Spain were the sources of the acute and convalescent COVID-19 samples. T cells, B-cell-depleted T cells, or PBMCs provided the cDNA or gDNA that served as material.

Deletions cut 5 bases from V and 1 base from J, with 21 bases between. This CDR3 is built from 17 residues. Germline lookup yields CDR1 SEHNR and CDR2 FQNEAQ (reference sequence). This clone has more than one count but fewer than ten. Authors' methods: Reference gene primer amplification gave estimated nucleated cell counts. Method: immunoSEQ multiplex PCR; TCRdb's copy keeps in-frame clones and lacks some. V and J calls and clone size follow that table, whereas D and trimming were derived from the DNA. This table has some 60,000 clones, approximately 91% appearing once. Sequencing used peripheral blood. The clonotype originates from a human donor in a cohort sampled during active COVID-19. The chain employs TRBV7-9 and TRBJ2-7, with a weak D call TRBD1 (5 bases). CDR3 region: CASSRRGPDTRSYEQYF. CDR3 in DNA: TGTGCCAGCAGCCGCAGAGGCCCGGACACCCGGTCCTACGAGCAGTACTTC.